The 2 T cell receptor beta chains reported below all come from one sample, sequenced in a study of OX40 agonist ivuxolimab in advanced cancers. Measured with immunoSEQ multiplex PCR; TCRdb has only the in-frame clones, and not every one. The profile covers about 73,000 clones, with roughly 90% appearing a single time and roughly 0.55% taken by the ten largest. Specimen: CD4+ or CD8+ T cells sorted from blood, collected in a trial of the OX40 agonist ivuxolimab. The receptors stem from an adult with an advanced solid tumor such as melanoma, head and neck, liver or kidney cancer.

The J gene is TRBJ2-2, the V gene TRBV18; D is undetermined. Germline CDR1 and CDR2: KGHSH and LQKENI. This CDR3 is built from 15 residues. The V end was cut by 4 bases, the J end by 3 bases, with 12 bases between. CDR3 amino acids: CASSLKDLYTGELFF. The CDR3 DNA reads TGTGCCAGCTCACTGAAGGATCTATACACCGGGGAGCTGTTTTTT.

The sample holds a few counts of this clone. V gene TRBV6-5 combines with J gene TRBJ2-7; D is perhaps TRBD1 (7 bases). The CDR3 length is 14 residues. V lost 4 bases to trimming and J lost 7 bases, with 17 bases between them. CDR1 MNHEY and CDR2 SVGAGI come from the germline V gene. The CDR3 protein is CASSFSRGVGEQYF. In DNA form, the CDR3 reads TGTGCCAGCAGTTTCTCCAGGGGGGTAGGGGAGCAGTACTTC.